The present TCR beta chain was sequenced within a study of blood T cell repertoires in COVID-19. Study background: The samples span acute and convalescent COVID-19 from the United States, Italy and Spain. Nucleic acid was either cDNA or gDNA, and it came from T cells, B-cell-depleted T cells, or PBMCs.

This CDR3 comprises 16 residues. The junction had 7 bases not matched to a gene; V was cut back by 3 bases and J by 4 bases. Germline CDR1 is MNHGY and CDR2 is SVAAGI. This clone is a singleton in its sample. Original processing methods: Estimation of nucleated cell counts was performed using reference gene primer amplification. Sequencing was performed with immunoSEQ multiplex PCR; in TCRdb, only in-frame clones are kept and a portion is missing. V and J calls plus clone size are reproduced from that table; the DNA served to infer D and trimming. The sample carries under 95,000 clones, about 70% recorded once.

The source of this sequence is a man between 50 and 59 years old with active or convalescent COVID-19. Sequencing was performed on peripheral blood. The chain recombines TRBV6-9 with TRBJ2-7; 12 nucleotides match TRBD1. The CDR3 region has the DNA TGTGCCAGCAGTTACCTGGGGACAGGGGGCACTTACGAGCAGTACTTC. As protein: CASSYLGTGGTYEQYF.